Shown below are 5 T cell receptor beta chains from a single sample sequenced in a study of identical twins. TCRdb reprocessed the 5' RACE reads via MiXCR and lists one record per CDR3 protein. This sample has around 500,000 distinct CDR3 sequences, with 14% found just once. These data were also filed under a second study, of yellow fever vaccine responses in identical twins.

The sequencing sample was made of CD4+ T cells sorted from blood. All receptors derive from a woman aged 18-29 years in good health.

The CDR3 DNA reads as TGTGCCAGCAGCCCAGATCGGACTAGCGGCTACGAGCAGTACTTC. Protein: CASSPDRTSGYEQYF. The J gene is TRBJ2-7, the V gene TRBV27; TRBD2 matches at 10 bases. The CDR3 runs 15 residues. Germline loops: CDR1 MNHEY, CDR2 SMNVEV (reference sequence). The V and J ends lost 6 bases and 3 bases, in that order; junction bases with no gene match: 8.

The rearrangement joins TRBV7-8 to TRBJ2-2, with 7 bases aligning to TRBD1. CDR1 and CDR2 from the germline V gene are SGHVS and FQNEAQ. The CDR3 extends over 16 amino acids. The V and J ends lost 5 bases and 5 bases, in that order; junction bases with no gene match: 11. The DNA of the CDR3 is TGTGCCAGCAGCCGCGACAGGGCCCAGAGGACCGGGGAGCTGTTTTTT. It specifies CASSRDRAQRTGELFF.

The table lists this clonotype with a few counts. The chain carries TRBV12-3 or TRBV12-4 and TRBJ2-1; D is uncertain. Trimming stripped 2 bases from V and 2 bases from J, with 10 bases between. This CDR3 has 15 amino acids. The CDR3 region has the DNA TGTGCCAGCAGTTTACGACAAATAACCTACAATGAGCAGTTCTTC. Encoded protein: CASSLRQITYNEQFF.

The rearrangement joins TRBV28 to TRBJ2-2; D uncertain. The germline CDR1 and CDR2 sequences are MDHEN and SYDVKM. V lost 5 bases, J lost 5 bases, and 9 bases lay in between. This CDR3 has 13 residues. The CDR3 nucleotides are TGTGCCAGCAGTCAAGACAAAACCGGGGAGCTGTTTTTT. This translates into CASSQDKTGELFF.

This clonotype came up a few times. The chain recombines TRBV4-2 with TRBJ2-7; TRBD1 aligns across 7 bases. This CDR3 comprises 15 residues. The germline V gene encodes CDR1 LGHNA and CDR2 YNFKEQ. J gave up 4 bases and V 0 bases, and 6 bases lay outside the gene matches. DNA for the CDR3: TGTGCCAGCAGCCAAGAAAAGGGGGCCAAGTACGAGCAGTACTTC. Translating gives CASSQEKGAKYEQYF.